These 15 T cell receptor beta chains originate from one sample sequenced in a study of cytomegalovirus exposure and HLA in healthy donors. Assay used: immunoSEQ multiplex PCR; TCRdb lists only in-frame clones, some missing. The sample lists over 150,000 clones; 91% were seen once. Sequencing input: PBMCs. The receptors stem from a woman aged 18-29 years in good health and CMV-seropositive.

The V gene is TRBV7-2, the J gene TRBJ2-7; 9 bases map to TRBD1. The V gene's germline CDR1 is SGHTA and CDR2 FQGNSA. The CDR3 loop spans 13 amino acids. With V trimmed by 5 bases and J by 2 bases, 1 base remained unmatched. CDR3 DNA sequence: TGTGCCAGCAGCCGACAGGGGGCCTACGAGCAGTACTTC. Encoded protein: CASSRQGAYEQYF.

This chain connects TRBV28 to TRBJ2-7; the match to TRBD2 covers 7 bases. Unmatched junction bases numbered 13, after V lost 8 bases and J lost 0 bases. This CDR3 has 16 amino acids. The germline V gene has CDR1 MDHEN and CDR2 SYDVKM. The CDR3 coding sequence is TGTGCCAGCTCCTTACCCGCGGGGGAAAGCTCCTACGAGCAGTACTTC. Protein sequence: CASSLPAGESSYEQYF. The entire variable domain, with the rest obtained from reference TRBV28 and TRBJ2-7, is as follows: DVKVTQSSRYLVKRTGEKVFLECVQDMDHENMFWYRQDPGLGLRLIYFSYDVKMKEKGDIPEGYSVSREKKERFSLILESASTNQTSMYLCASSLPAGESSYEQYFGPGTRLTVT.

The V gene is TRBV18, the J gene TRBJ2-2, with a possible D match to TRBD1 (6 bases). The CDR3 extends over 16 amino acids. The V and J ends lost 1 base and 1 base respectively, with 10 bases between them. Germline V gene sequence: CDR1 KGHSH, CDR2 LQKENI. The CDR3 protein is CASSPRGTLNTGELFF. CDR3 DNA: TGTGCCAGCTCACCACGTGGGACACTGAACACCGGGGAGCTGTTTTTT.

In its sample, this clone was seen once. The V gene is TRBV5-5, the J gene TRBJ1-2; TRBD1 is a possible D gene (6 bases). Germline CDR1 and CDR2: SGHKS and YYEKEE (reference sequence). The CDR3 has 14 amino acids. The germline V and J ends were trimmed by 4 bases and 4 bases, with 14 bases remaining between them. CDR3 bases: TGTGCCAGCAGCCTGGGGGCGGGGACCTATGGCTACACCTTC. Translated, it gives CASSLGAGTYGYTF.

The rearrangement links TRBV5-1 to TRBJ2-3, with TRBD1 as a possible D gene (5 bases). V was cut by 2 bases and J by 4 bases, with 14 bases left in between. The CDR3 spans 15 residues. Germline V lookup: CDR1 SGHRS, CDR2 YFSETQ. CDR3 in amino acids: CASSLQAVGADTQYF. The CDR3, as DNA: TGCGCCAGCAGCTTACAGGCCGTTGGGGCAGATACGCAGTATTTT.

This clone is a singleton in its sample. J is TRBJ2-2 and V is TRBV2; possibly TRBD2 for D (5 bases). V lost 7 bases, J lost 2 bases, and 11 bases lay in between. The germline gives CDR1 SNHLY, CDR2 FYNNEI. The CDR3 contains 14 residues. The CDR3 region is CASIPGENTGELFF. The CDR3 DNA reads as TGTGCCAGCATCCCCGGGGAAAACACCGGGGAGCTGTTTTTT.

The chain employs TRBV7-2 and TRBJ1-5, with D tentatively TRBD1 (5 bases). The germline gives CDR1 SGHTA, CDR2 FQGNSA. This CDR3 spans 15 amino acids. The ends were cut back, 6 bases at V and 2 bases at J, with 14 bases in the middle. The CDR3 reads CASRLKGLGNQPQHF. DNA for the CDR3: TGTGCCAGCAGATTAAAGGGGTTGGGCAATCAGCCCCAGCATTTT.

This clone was seen only once. The chain combines TRBV9 with TRBJ2-1; TRBD2 matches at 11 bases. This CDR3 has 15 amino acids. The germline V gene encodes CDR1 SGDLS and CDR2 YYNGEE. The V segment lost 4 bases and the J segment 4 bases; nucleotides outside the gene matches: 4. Here the CDR3 reads CASSLRLAGYNEQFF. CDR3 nucleotides: TGTGCCAGCAGCCTCCGACTAGCGGGGTACAATGAGCAGTTCTTC. The full variable domain, its missing parts supplied by reference TRBV9 and TRBJ2-1, is DSGVTQTPKHLITATGQRVTLRCSPRSGDLSVYWYQQSLDQGLQFLIQYYNGEERAKGNILERFSAQQFPDLHSELNLSSLELGDSALYFCASSLRLAGYNEQFFGPGTRLTVL.

The chain uses TRBV4-1 and TRBJ1-6, with 9 bases fitting TRBD1. Germline V gives CDR1 MGHRA, CDR2 YSYEKL. V shed 6 bases and J 8 bases; nucleotides not matched to a gene: 17. The CDR3 runs to 18 residues. For the CDR3, the DNA is TGCGCCAGCAGACCCACCGGGACAGGGTATCGAGGGGATTCACCCCTCCACTTT. Translated: CASRPTGTGYRGDSPLHF.

The count of this clone is one. The rearrangement joins TRBV28 to TRBJ1-1; tentative D call: TRBD1 (6 bases). Germline V gene lookup returns CDR1 MDHEN and CDR2 SYDVKM. The CDR3 spans 13 residues. V shed 6 bases and J shed 5 bases, with 13 bases lying between them. The DNA for the CDR3 is TGTGCCAGCAGACCACAGGGTGGGACTGAAGCTTTCTTT. Its translation: CASRPQGGTEAFF.

This chain uses TRBV7-6 with TRBJ1-4; D unresolved. The ends were cut back, 0 bases at V and 7 bases at J, with 12 bases in the middle. The length of the CDR3 is 15 residues. Germline V gene sequence: CDR1 SGHVS, CDR2 FNYEAQ. The CDR3 region is CASSLAAGNGEKLFF. The CDR3 bases are TGTGCCAGCAGCTTAGCGGCGGGTAACGGTGAAAAACTGTTTTTT.

The chain links TRBV28 to TRBJ2-7, with TRBD1 matching 7 bases. J lost 6 bases, V lost 4 bases, and 15 bases had no gene match. Germline CDR1 is MDHEN and CDR2 is SYDVKM. The CDR3 runs 16 residues. CDR3 in DNA: TGTGCCAGCAGTTCCTACCCGGGACAGACTAATACCGAGCAGTACTTC. Translated: CASSSYPGQTNTEQYF. Full variable domain (outside the CDR3, taken from reference TRBV28 and TRBJ2-7): DVKVTQSSRYLVKRTGEKVFLECVQDMDHENMFWYRQDPGLGLRLIYFSYDVKMKEKGDIPEGYSVSREKKERFSLILESASTNQTSMYLCASSSYPGQTNTEQYFGPGTRLTVT.

The rearrangement uses TRBV2 and TRBJ2-3, with 7 bases aligning to TRBD1. The germline V gene has CDR1 SNHLY and CDR2 FYNNEI. The CDR3 is 18 residues long. V trimming: 8 bases; J trimming: 0 bases; junction bases outside the gene matches: 17. The CDR3 nucleotides read TGTGCCAGCGACGGTCCCCTATCCGGGACAGCCAGCACAGATACGCAGTATTTT. Residues: CASDGPLSGTASTDTQYF.

The rearrangement joins TRBV5-1 to TRBJ2-3; D possibly corresponds to TRBD2 (5 bases). V dropped 4 bases and J dropped 8 bases, with 17 bases sitting between them. The CDR3 runs to 14 residues. Germline V lookup: CDR1 SGHRS, CDR2 YFSETQ. The chain's CDR3 is CASSARTVRGTQYF. For the CDR3, the DNA is TGCGCCAGCAGCGCGCGGACTGTTCGAGGTACGCAGTATTTT.

This chain connects TRBV10-3 to TRBJ1-6; 12 bases fit TRBD1. Losses at the gene ends were 4 bases for V and 10 bases for J; bases not matched to a gene: 5. The CDR3 covers 15 residues. Germline lookup yields CDR1 ENHRY and CDR2 SYGVKD. CDR3 DNA sequence: TGTGCCATCAGTGGGACCGGGACAGGGGGCTCACCCCTCCACTTT. Amino acids: CAISGTGTGGSPLHF.